A selection of T cell receptor beta chains follows, all from one sample in a study of radiation and T cells in renal cell carcinoma. Clones were sequenced by immunoSEQ multiplex PCR, and TCRdb holds only the in-frame ones, with some missing. The sample yields approximately 90,000 clones, over 80% seen once. Sequences were derived from blood, sampled from a patient whose treatment included radiotherapy and nephrectomy. These receptors were obtained from a man aged 45-65 years with renal cell carcinoma. Both conserved end residues are part of each CDR3. The D gene is left open where the match is weak. Expanded clones are given a class, and other clones once, few, many or no size at all.

>13|.|TRBD1|TRBJ2-5|TRBV27
CATRTGTQETQYF
TGTGCCACCCGGACAGGGACACAAGAGACCCAGTACTTC
>14|.|TRBD1|TRBJ1-1|TRBV27
CASRVQGVTAEAFF
TGTGCCAGCAGAGTCCAGGGGGTAACCGCTGAAGCTTTCTTT
>16|.|TRBD1|TRBJ2-7|TRBV4-1
CASSHPRQGETYEQYF
TGCGCCAGCAGCCACCCCCGACAGGGAGAGACCTACGAGCAGTACTTC
>14|once|.|TRBJ1-3|TRBV18
CASSPPRSGNTIYF
TGTGCCAGCTCACCACCGAGATCTGGAAACACCATATATTTT
>16|.|.|TRBJ2-5|TRBV5-4
CASSLGSSGSQETQYF
TGTGCCAGCAGCTTGGGGAGCAGCGGAAGCCAAGAGACCCAGTACTTC
>14|.|.|TRBJ1-3|TRBV6-5
CASSIGGGGNTIYF
TGTGCCAGCAGTATCGGAGGAGGCGGAAACACCATATATTTT
>12|.|.|TRBJ2-1|TRBV19
CASSIQGNEQFF
TGTGCCAGTAGTATACAGGGTAATGAGCAGTTCTTC
>14|.|.|TRBJ2-1|TRBV29-1
CSVDRSNTYNEQFF
TGCAGCGTTGACCGCTCGAACACCTACAATGAGCAGTTCTTC
>16|.|.|TRBJ1-4|TRBV9
CASSRTGHPTNEKLFF
TGTGCCAGCAGCAGGACGGGACACCCAACTAATGAAAAACTGTTTTTT
>14|.|.|TRBJ2-3|TRBV5-4
CASSLPTGTDTQYF
TGTGCCAGCAGCTTGCCCACGGGCACAGATACGCAGTATTTT
>15|.|.|TRBJ1-1|TRBV10-2
CASSESRVWGTEAFF
TGCGCCAGCAGTGAGTCTAGGGTGTGGGGAACTGAAGCTTTCTTT
>15|.|.|TRBJ2-7|TRBV19
CASSPGDIRNYEQYF
TGTGCCAGTAGTCCCGGGGACATCAGAAACTACGAGCAGTACTTC
>15|.|TRBD2|TRBJ2-5|TRBV5-4
CASSLNGREGETQYF
TGTGCCAGCAGCTTGAACGGCAGGGAGGGAGAGACCCAGTACTTC